A single sample is the source of the 30 T cell receptor beta chains below, sequenced in a study of cytomegalovirus exposure and HLA in healthy donors. The PCR employed 60 Vbeta primers together with 13 Jbeta primers. Here immunoSEQ multiplex PCR was the method, and the copy in TCRdb shows in-frame clones only, minus some. The data show about 180,000 clones, with 60% to 85% seen just once and roughly 3% held by the top ten. The sample taken for sequencing was PBMCs. These receptors originate from a woman aged 45-60 years in good health and CMV-seropositive.

The chain carries TRBV19 and TRBJ2-7; D is uncertain. V shed 2 bases and J shed 5 bases, with 7 bases lying between them. Germline assignment: CDR1 LNHDA and CDR2 SQIVND (reference sequence). This CDR3 is 12 amino acids long. CDR3 in DNA: TGTGCCAGTAGTATATCCCGCGACGAGCAGTACTTC. This translates into CASSISRDEQYF.

V usage is TRBV5-4 and J usage is TRBJ1-3; D perhaps matches TRBD1 (5 bases). The CDR3 has 16 amino acids. V lost 4 bases to trimming and J lost 0 bases, with 14 bases between them. Germline lookup yields CDR1 SGHNT and CDR2 YYREEE (reference sequence). CDR3 protein: CASSRDSVISGNTIYF. The CDR3 DNA reads TGTGCCAGCAGCCGCGACAGTGTAATCTCTGGAAACACCATATATTTT.

The chain couples TRBV27 to TRBJ2-5; possibly TRBD2 for D (6 bases). The germline CDR1 and CDR2 sequences are MNHEY and SMNVEV (reference sequence). Trimming took 2 bases from V and 1 from J, leaving 8 bases between them. This CDR3 region has 14 residues. The CDR3 loop is CASSLRSGQETQYF. The CDR3 DNA sequence: TGTGCCAGCAGTTTACGTAGCGGCCAAGAGACCCAGTACTTC.

This clone has just one count. As DNA, the CDR3 is TGTGCCACCAGCAGGACAGGCTGGAATTCACCCCTCCACTTT. The encoded protein is CATSRTGWNSPLHF. The chain combines TRBV15 with TRBJ1-6, with a possible D match to TRBD1 (6 bases). V lost 3 bases and J 7 bases, leaving 10 bases between the germline ends. CDR1 and CDR2 (germline): LNHNV, YYDKDF (reference sequence). The CDR3 extends over 14 amino acids.

This clone was picked up a small number of times. The chain couples TRBV7-9 to TRBJ2-3; perhaps TRBD2 as D (5 bases). Trimming took 5 bases from V and 3 from J, leaving 15 bases between them. This CDR3 has 15 residues. Germline V lookup: CDR1 SEHNR, CDR2 FQNEAQ (reference sequence). The CDR3 reads CASSPQGRGTDTQYF. For the CDR3, the DNA is TGTGCCAGCAGCCCCCAAGGGCGAGGGACAGATACGCAGTATTTT.

The rearrangement links TRBV27 to TRBJ2-7; the match to TRBD2 covers 10 bases. The germline V gene has CDR1 MNHEY and CDR2 SMNVEV (reference sequence). V lost 4 bases to trimming and J lost 5 bases; unmatched junction nucleotides: 14. The CDR3 extends over 17 amino acids. CDR3 bases: TGTGCCAGCAGTTCGCCTGGCGGGACTAGCGCTCCGGACGAGCAGTACTTC. Translated, it gives CASSSPGGTSAPDEQYF.

This clone has only a few counts. The chain couples TRBV18 to TRBJ2-5, with a tentative D call TRBD1 (6 bases). CDR1 KGHSH and CDR2 LQKENI come from the germline V gene. Trimming removed 4 bases from V and 1 base from J, with 7 bases in between. This CDR3 contains 13 residues. In DNA form, the CDR3 reads TGTGCCAGCTCACTCAGGGGCCAAGAGACCCAGTACTTC. The encoded protein is CASSLRGQETQYF.

J is TRBJ1-4 and V is TRBV4-2; 7 bases are a match to TRBD1. CDR3 length: 16 residues. Germline V lookup: CDR1 LGHNA, CDR2 YNFKEQ. V lost 3 bases to trimming and J lost 2 bases; unmatched junction nucleotides: 6. The CDR3 coding sequence is TGTGCCAGCAGCCAGGACAGGATTGCGACTAATGAAAAACTGTTTTTT. Its translation is CASSQDRIATNEKLFF.

As for this clone: Other DNA sequences in the same sample also yield this CDR3. This rearrangement joins TRBV7-2 to TRBJ2-5; D perhaps matches TRBD2 (6 bases). Germline V lookup: CDR1 SGHTA, CDR2 FQGNSA. This CDR3 region has 14 residues. V was trimmed by 2 bases and J by 5 bases, leaving 12 bases between them. The CDR3 region has the DNA TGTGCCAGCAGCTTAAGGACGGGGAGGGAGACCCAGTACTTC. This translates into CASSLRTGRETQYF.

The J gene is TRBJ2-5, the V gene TRBV11-3; TRBD1 matches at 8 bases. CDR1 and CDR2 from the germline V gene are SGHNT and YENEEA. The junction had 14 bases not matched to a gene; V was cut back by 6 bases and J by 5 bases. This CDR3 has 16 amino acids. DNA of the CDR3: TGTGCCAGCAGTTTCCCGACAGGGGCAGGTTTTGAGACCCAGTACTTC. Residues: CASSFPTGAGFETQYF. Full variable domain (missing parts from reference TRBV11-3 and TRBJ2-5): EAGVVQSPRYKIIEKKQPVAFWCNPISGHNTLYWYLQNLGQGPELLIRYENEEAVDDSQLPKDRFSAERLKGVDSTLKIQPAELGDSAVYLCASSFPTGAGFETQYFGPGTRLLVL.

This clone appeared a few times. This chain joins TRBV13 and TRBJ2-1, with TRBD2 matching over 9 bases. This CDR3 spans 16 amino acids. Trimming removed 1 base from V and 10 bases from J; junction bases left unmatched: 11. The germline CDR1 and CDR2 sequences are PRHDT and FYEKMQ (reference sequence). The CDR3 nucleotides read TGTGCCAGCAGCTTAGACTCGACTAGCGGTGGTGAAGAGCAGTTCTTC. Its protein product is CASSLDSTSGGEEQFF.

This clone was seen a few times. This sequence joins TRBV29-1 and TRBJ2-1; TRBD2 aligns across 7 bases. CDR1 is SQVTM, CDR2 ANQGSEA, per germline. V shed 1 base and J 0 bases; nucleotides not matched to a gene: 3. CDR3 size: 15 residues. The CDR3 here is CSVEGPSGSYNEQFF. CDR3 sequence (DNA): TGCAGCGTTGAAGGTCCTAGCGGCTCCTACAATGAGCAGTTCTTC.

The V gene is TRBV12-5, the J gene TRBJ2-1; TRBD2 aligns across 9 bases. Trimming removed 5 bases from V and 7 bases from J; junction bases left unmatched: 3. In germline, CDR1 is LGHNT, CDR2 FRNRAP. The CDR3 has 13 amino acids. The CDR3 protein is CASGNSGSNEQFF. The DNA of the CDR3 is TGTGCTAGTGGTAATAGCGGGAGTAATGAGCAGTTCTTC.

The chain carries TRBV9 and TRBJ1-1; D is ambiguous. CDR3 length: 13 residues. The V end was cut by 0 bases, the J end by 2 bases, with 5 bases between. The V gene's germline CDR1 is SGDLS and CDR2 YYNGEE. The CDR3 nucleotides read TGTGCCAGCAGCGTAGTGTTAAACACTGAAGCTTTCTTT. Encoded protein: CASSVVLNTEAFF.

This chain connects TRBV29-1 to TRBJ1-1; a weak D match, TRBD1 (6 bases). The CDR3 contains 13 residues. Germline V gene data show CDR1 as SQVTM and CDR2 as ANQGSEA. V gave up 3 bases and J gave up 8 bases, with 16 bases separating them. CDR3 bases: TGCAGCGTTGACAGGGGCTGGGGCACGGAAGCTTTCTTT. The encoded protein is CSVDRGWGTEAFF.

The genes are TRBV5-1 and TRBJ2-2, with TRBD1 identical over 10 bases. Per the germline V gene, CDR1 is SGHRS and CDR2 is YFSETQ. This CDR3 is built from 15 residues. The trim removed 3 bases at V and 6 bases at J, leaving 5 bases unmatched. CDR3 residues: CASSWTGGGAGELFF. The CDR3 DNA is TGCGCCAGCAGCTGGACAGGGGGAGGGGCCGGGGAGCTGTTTTTT.

The count of this clone is one. The V and J genes are TRBV7-9 and TRBJ2-2; 10 bases fit TRBD1. This CDR3 is 16 amino acids long. V lost 4 bases, J lost 3 bases, and 5 bases stayed unmatched. The germline gives CDR1 SEHNR, CDR2 FQNEAQ (reference sequence). The CDR3 nucleotides are TGTGCCAGCAGCTCAGAGACAGGGGGCGACACCGGGGAGCTGTTTTTT. This translates into CASSSETGGDTGELFF.

The genes are TRBV10-3 and TRBJ2-1; TRBD2 agrees at 15 bases. Germline values: CDR1 ENHRY, CDR2 SYGVKD. V was pared by 0 bases and J by 8 bases, with 2 bases of the junction left unmatched. This CDR3 has 16 amino acids. The CDR3 spells CAISESGLAGGHEQFF. The CDR3 nucleotides read TGTGCCATCAGTGAGTCGGGACTAGCGGGAGGACATGAGCAGTTCTTC.

The chain uses TRBV5-8 and TRBJ2-1; TRBD2 matches 11 bases. The V and J ends lost 1 base and 3 bases, in that order; junction bases with no gene match: 6. The germline gives CDR1 SGHTS, CDR2 YDEGEE. CDR3 length: 17 amino acids. The CDR3 region is CASSLRTSGLNYNEQFF. Here the CDR3 DNA reads TGTGCCAGCAGCTTGAGGACTAGCGGGTTGAACTACAATGAGCAGTTCTTC.

V and J are TRBV5-1 and TRBJ2-5, with D uncertain. This CDR3 is built from 15 residues. Trimming pared 4 bases from V and 3 bases from J, leaving 16 bases between. Germline V CDR1 and CDR2: SGHRS, YFSETQ. The CDR3, as DNA: TGCGCCAGCAGCCCCAATGGGCGCGTGAAAGAGACCCAGTACTTC. As protein: CASSPNGRVKETQYF.

The chain couples TRBV10-3 to TRBJ2-1, with D maybe TRBD2 (6 bases). V dropped 8 bases and J dropped 6 bases, with 17 bases sitting between them. There are 14 residues in the CDR3. CDR1 is ENHRY, CDR2 SYGVKD, per germline. CDR3 amino acids: CAISFGGLSNEQFF. The DNA of the CDR3 is TGTGCCATCTCATTCGGGGGACTCAGCAATGAGCAGTTCTTC.

The CDR3, as DNA: TGTGCCAGCAGTTATGGGGAAGTAAGAGGGTATGGCTACACCTTC. This sequence encodes CASSYGEVRGYGYTF. V gene TRBV6-6 combines with J gene TRBJ1-2; D gene uncertain. This CDR3 has 15 amino acids. The ends were cut back, 3 bases at V and 5 bases at J, with 16 bases in the middle. The germline V gene has CDR1 MNHNY and CDR2 SVGAGI (reference sequence).

Notes on this clone: A junction boundary mismatches the germline segment, possibly from a read error. This rearrangement joins TRBV7-7 to TRBJ2-2; weak D call: TRBD2 (5 bases). Looked up from germline, CDR1 is SSHAT and CDR2 is FNYEAQ (reference sequence). The CDR3 consists of 17 residues. The CDR3 spells CASSLSALAGATGELFF. In DNA form, the CDR3 reads TGTGCTAGCAGCTTATCGGCCCTAGCAGGAGCCACCGGGGAGCTGTTTTTT.

This rearrangement joins TRBV27 to TRBJ2-3; D possibly corresponds to TRBD1 (6 bases). CDR3 length: 12 residues. CDR1 is MNHEY, CDR2 SMNVEV, per germline (reference sequence). V lost 8 bases and J 4 bases, leaving 10 bases between the germline ends. CDR3 loop: CASGRGSDTQYF. DNA of the CDR3: TGTGCCAGCGGCAGGGGCTCAGATACGCAGTATTTT.

This chain connects TRBV7-2 to TRBJ2-7, with TRBD1 matching over 7 bases. Germline CDR1 is SGHTA and CDR2 is FQGNSA. The CDR3 is 13 amino acids. With V trimmed by 7 bases and J by 4 bases, 7 bases remained unmatched. CDR3 loop: CASKGGGPYEQYF. DNA for the CDR3: TGTGCCAGCAAAGGGGGCGGGCCGTACGAGCAGTACTTC.

The V and J genes are TRBV9 and TRBJ1-2, with unresolved D. The CDR3 spans 15 residues. The V end was cut by 3 bases, the J end by 4 bases, with 16 bases between. Germline CDR1 and CDR2: SGDLS and YYNGEE. The CDR3 here is CASSAGDGEGYGYTF. CDR3 nucleotides: TGTGCCAGCAGCGCCGGAGACGGAGAAGGCTATGGCTACACCTTC.

The rearrangement uses TRBV19 and TRBJ1-2, with unresolved D. Germline-derived CDR1 and CDR2 are LNHDA and SQIVND (reference sequence). The V and J ends lost 6 bases and 4 bases respectively, with 18 bases between them. This CDR3 region has 15 residues. In nucleotides, the CDR3 is TGTGCCAGTAGGGCAAGAGACACTGGGAGCTATGGCTACACCTTC. Translation gives CASRARDTGSYGYTF. The whole variable domain, remainder taken from reference TRBV19 and TRBJ1-2, is DGGITQSPKYLFRKEGQNVTLSCEQNLNHDAMYWYRQDPGQGLRLIYYSQIVNDFQKGDIAEGYSVSREKKESFPLTVTSAQKNPTAFYLCASRARDTGSYGYTFGSGTRLTVV.

The chain couples TRBV7-2 to TRBJ2-3, with 7 nucleotides matching TRBD1. Germline loops: CDR1 SGHTA, CDR2 FQGNSA. With 2 bases clipped from V and 8 bases from J, the junction kept 13 bases outside the gene matches. There are 16 residues in the CDR3. CDR3 DNA: TGTGCCAGCAGCTTACAGGGGGACCCCTCTTTGGGTACGCAGTATTTT. Its translation: CASSLQGDPSLGTQYF.

The chain couples TRBV6-5 to TRBJ1-5; D may be TRBD1 (6 bases). Trimming removed 5 bases from V and 9 bases from J, with 17 bases in between. The length of the CDR3 is 14 residues. Germline V gene sequence: CDR1 MNHEY, CDR2 SVGAGI. In DNA, the CDR3 is TGTGCCAGCAGTGGGGACACGTACCTTCGGCCCCAGCATTTT. This sequence encodes CASSGDTYLRPQHF.

The count of this clone is one. The chain carries TRBV28 and TRBJ1-4, with D possibly being TRBD1 (5 bases). V was shortened by 7 bases and J by 4 bases, with 10 bases between the two germline ends. CDR1 and CDR2 from the germline V gene are MDHEN and SYDVKM. The CDR3 length is 13 residues. The CDR3 bases are TGTGCCAGCAAGGGGATAGATAATGAAAAACTGTTTTTT. Its protein is CASKGIDNEKLFF. Full variable domain (rest looked up from reference TRBV28 and TRBJ1-4): DVKVTQSSRYLVKRTGEKVFLECVQDMDHENMFWYRQDPGLGLRLIYFSYDVKMKEKGDIPEGYSVSREKKERFSLILESASTNQTSMYLCASKGIDNEKLFFGSGTQLSVL.